The 7 T cell receptor beta chains below all came from one sample that was sequenced in a study of T cells in Graves' hyperthyroidism and ophthalmopathy. Authors of the study amplified TCR beta CDR3 regions from RNA transcripts. When the TCR CDR3 underwent first-round RT-PCR, the HTBI primer set was used. TCRdb used MiXCR to reprocess the multiplex PCR reads, holding one entry per CDR3 protein. Of more than 500,000 distinct CDR3 sequences in the sample, around 15% were seen once. Sequencing was carried out using blood. These receptors came from a woman between 25 and 40 years old with Graves' ophthalmopathy.

V gene TRBV4-3 combines with J gene TRBJ2-6; D is undetermined. Trimming stripped 1 base from V and 0 bases from J, with 10 bases between. Looked up from germline, CDR1 is LGHNA and CDR2 is YSLEER. The CDR3 loop spans 17 amino acids. The DNA for the CDR3 is TGCGCCAGCAGCCAAGTACTGAGGAGCTCTGGGGCCAACGTCCTGACTTTC. Translation gives CASSQVLRSSGANVLTF.

At least ten counts were recorded for this clonotype. V and J are TRBV7-3 and TRBJ2-1; 11 nucleotides align to TRBD1. Germline-derived CDR1 and CDR2 are SGHTA and FQGTGA. The CDR3 loop spans 14 amino acids. The V segment lost 4 bases and the J segment 9 bases; nucleotides outside the gene matches: 5. The CDR3 region is CASSWTGGEGEQFF. In nucleotides, the CDR3 is TGTGCCAGCAGCTGGACAGGGGGCGAGGGTGAGCAGTTCTTC.

The chain employs TRBV28 and TRBJ1-5; a possible D gene is TRBD1 (6 bases). The V gene lost 3 bases and the J gene lost 0 bases, with 24 bases spanning the gap. Germline assignment: CDR1 MDHEN and CDR2 SYDVKM. There are 20 residues in the CDR3. CDR3 in amino acids: CASSLGRTAATQYSNQPQHF. For the CDR3, the DNA is TGTGCCAGCAGTTTGGGACGGACAGCAGCGACCCAATATAGCAATCAGCCCCAGCATTTT.

The J gene is TRBJ1-1, the V gene TRBV7-9; 10 positions agree with TRBD1. Germline lookup yields CDR1 SEHNR and CDR2 FQNEAQ (reference sequence). The J segment lost 10 bases and the V segment lost 6 bases, leaving 2 bases of the junction unmatched. The CDR3 is made up of 11 amino acids. CDR3 sequence (DNA): TGTGCCAGCAGGTGGACAGGGGGAGCTTTCTTT. This gives the protein CASRWTGGAFF. The full variable domain, in which reference TRBV7-9 and TRBJ1-1 provide the parts outside the CDR3, is DTGVSQNPRHKITKRGQNVTFRCDPISEHNRLYWYRQTLGQGPEFLTYFQNEAQLEKSRLLSDRFSAERPKGSFSTLEIQRTEQGDSAMYLCASRWTGGAFFGQGTRLTVV.

This clonotype was picked up a small number of times. The rearrangement links TRBV6-4 to TRBJ2-1, with TRBD2 as a possible D gene (6 bases). Per germline, CDR1 MRHNA and CDR2 SNTAGT. This CDR3 region has 14 residues. V gave up 2 bases and J gave up 10 bases, with 15 bases separating them. CDR3: CASSDLSGPGEQFF. CDR3 in DNA: TGTGCCAGCAGTGACCTCAGCGGGCCGGGGGAGCAGTTCTTC.

This clonotype was recorded a few times. The rearrangement joins TRBV4-3 to TRBJ2-2; no clear D. The CDR3 contains 16 residues. V was cut by 0 bases and J by 1 base, with 9 bases left in between. Germline CDR1 and CDR2: LGHNA and YSLEER. The CDR3 coding sequence is TGCGCCAGCAGCCAAGAGATCACACAGAACACCGGGGAGCTGTTTTTT. Protein product: CASSQEITQNTGELFF.

This clonotype was counted between two and nine times. The chain joins TRBV4-2 to TRBJ2-1; 11 bases are a match to TRBD1. Trimming removed 4 bases from V and 3 bases from J; junction bases left unmatched: 5. The germline gives CDR1 LGHNA, CDR2 YNFKEQ. The CDR3 length is 16 residues. The CDR3 bases are TGTGCCAGCAGCCCAGGGACAGGGGGACTCTACAATGAGCAGTTCTTC. Its protein is CASSPGTGGLYNEQFF.